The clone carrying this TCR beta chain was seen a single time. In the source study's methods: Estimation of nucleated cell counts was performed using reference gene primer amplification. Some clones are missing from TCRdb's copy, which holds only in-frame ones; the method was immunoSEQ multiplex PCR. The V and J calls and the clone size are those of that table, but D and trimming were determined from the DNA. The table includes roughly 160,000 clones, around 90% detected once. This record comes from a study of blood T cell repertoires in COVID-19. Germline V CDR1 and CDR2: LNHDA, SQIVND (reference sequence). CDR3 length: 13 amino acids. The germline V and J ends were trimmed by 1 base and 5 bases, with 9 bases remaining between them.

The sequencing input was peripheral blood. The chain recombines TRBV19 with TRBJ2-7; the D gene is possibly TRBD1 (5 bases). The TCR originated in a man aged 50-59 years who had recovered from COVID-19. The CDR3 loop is CASSIGQGNEQYF. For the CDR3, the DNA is TGTGCCAGTAGTATAGGCCAGGGTAACGAGCAGTACTTC.